These 24 T cell receptor beta chains were sequenced from one sample in a study of blood T cell repertoires in COVID-19. Sequencing used immunoSEQ multiplex PCR; TCRdb keeps in-frame clones, though not all of them. The table records 220,000 or so clones, under 90% of them present only once. Material for sequencing was peripheral blood. These receptors were collected from a man in his sixties who had recovered from COVID-19.

CDR3 DNA sequence: TGCGCCAGCAGGCGTGTTAAACTAGCGGGAAGCGGATCCTACAATGAGCAGTTCTTC. Its translation is CASRRVKLAGSGSYNEQFF. This chain joins TRBV5-1 and TRBJ2-1; 10 bases align to TRBD2. The CDR3 runs to 19 residues. Germline values: CDR1 SGHRS, CDR2 YFSETQ. With 5 bases clipped from V and 1 base from J, the junction kept 15 bases outside the gene matches.

The chain joins TRBV3-1 (or the pseudogene TRBV3-2) to TRBJ2-5; D may be TRBD2 (6 bases). This CDR3 contains 14 residues. Germline CDR1 LGHDT, CDR2 YNNKEL (reference sequence). V was trimmed by 1 base and J by 6 bases, leaving 12 bases between them. The CDR3 DNA is TGTGCCAGCAGCCAAGTAACGGGAGAGAAGACCCAGTACTTC. Residues: CASSQVTGEKTQYF.

The chain uses TRBV5-8 and TRBJ2-2; D unresolved. Germline CDR1 is SGHTS and CDR2 is YDEGEE. The CDR3 extends over 16 amino acids. Trimming cost V 0 bases and J 4 bases, with 13 bases left between them. CDR3 in amino acids: CASSLEGLVGTGELFF. The CDR3 coding sequence is TGTGCCAGCAGCTTGGAAGGTCTAGTCGGCACCGGGGAGCTGTTTTTT.

This chain links TRBV6-5 with TRBJ2-7; 8 bases map to TRBD1. From germline, CDR1 is MNHEY and CDR2 SVGAGI. Trimming at V came to 2 bases and at J to 3 bases, leaving 6 bases not matched to a gene. This CDR3 has 15 amino acids. CDR3 nucleotides: TGTGCCAGCAGTTACGCGCAGGGGGCAATCTACGAGCAGTACTTC. Translation gives CASSYAQGAIYEQYF.

This clone was detected only once. The V call is TRBV6-1, the J call TRBJ1-6; D gene uncertain. Looked up from germline, CDR1 is MNHNS and CDR2 is SASEGT. V gave up 3 bases and J gave up 9 bases, with 15 bases separating them. This CDR3 has 15 residues. CDR3 DNA sequence: TGTGCCAGCAGTGAGGGCCGACCAGCTATTTCACCCCTCCACTTT. Its protein is CASSEGRPAISPLHF.

The genes are TRBV6-5 and TRBJ1-1; D possibly corresponds to TRBD1 (5 bases). The CDR3 is 13 residues long. The V and J ends lost 2 bases and 5 bases respectively, with 9 bases between them. The V gene's germline CDR1 is MNHEY and CDR2 SVGAGI. The CDR3 sequence: CASSYQGRTEAFF. The CDR3 bases are TGTGCCAGCAGTTACCAGGGTCGGACTGAAGCTTTCTTT.

The gene calls are TRBV7-3 and TRBJ2-3, with D possibly TRBD2 on 5 matching bases. V lost 6 bases, J lost 0 bases, and 16 bases lay in between. This CDR3 region has 16 residues. Germline-derived CDR1 and CDR2 are SGHTA and FQGTGA. The CDR3 DNA sequence: TGTGCCAGCAGTCTTCAAGGACGCGGGAGCACAGATACGCAGTATTTT. Translation gives CASSLQGRGSTDTQYF.

V usage is TRBV30 and J usage is TRBJ1-5; the D gene is possibly TRBD1 (5 bases). Germline V lookup: CDR1 GTSNPN, CDR2 SVGIG (reference sequence). V dropped 2 bases and J dropped 6 bases, with 11 bases sitting between them. The CDR3 covers 13 residues. CDR3 residues: CAWSPQGIQPQHF. Written as DNA, the CDR3 is TGTGCCTGGAGTCCTCAGGGAATTCAGCCCCAGCATTTT.

The V and J genes are TRBV30 and TRBJ2-7; D may be TRBD1 (7 bases). CDR1 is GTSNPN and CDR2 is SVGIG in the germline V gene (reference sequence). The CDR3 has 12 residues. The V and J ends lost 2 bases and 6 bases respectively, with 11 bases between them. CDR3 in amino acids: CAWSSGGGEQYF. CDR3 nucleotides: TGTGCCTGGAGTTCAGGGGGAGGCGAGCAGTACTTC.

The rearrangement uses TRBV10-1 and TRBJ2-7; 8 bases map to TRBD1. The CDR3 contains 13 residues. Germline V gene sequence: CDR1 WNHNN, CDR2 SYGVQD (reference sequence). CDR3 in amino acids: CVRSGGGSYEQYF. CDR3 DNA sequence: TGCGTCAGATCAGGGGGCGGCTCCTACGAGCAGTACTTC.

J is TRBJ2-1 and V is TRBV6-1, with TRBD1 identical over 10 bases. The J segment lost 12 bases and the V segment lost 2 bases, leaving 13 bases of the junction unmatched. The CDR3 is made up of 16 amino acids. Looked up from germline, CDR1 is MNHNS and CDR2 is SASEGT. CDR3 sequence: CASSERVRGTGDSQFF. DNA for the CDR3: TGTGCCAGCAGTGAACGGGTTCGCGGGACAGGGGATTCGCAGTTCTTC.

This clone has just a few counts. The chain recombines TRBV7-9 with TRBJ2-1; 7 nucleotides line up with TRBD1. CDR3 length: 16 amino acids. V shed 4 bases and J 5 bases; nucleotides not matched to a gene: 11. Per the germline V gene, CDR1 is SEHNR and CDR2 is FQNEAQ (reference sequence). For the CDR3, the DNA is TGTGCCAGCAGCTCAGATTGGAGACAGGGAAACAATGAGCAGTTCTTC. It codes for CASSSDWRQGNNEQFF.

This sequence joins TRBV5-1 and TRBJ1-5; TRBD1 aligns across 9 bases. Germline-derived CDR1 and CDR2 are SGHRS and YFSETQ. This CDR3 contains 14 residues. V shed 5 bases and J 4 bases; nucleotides not matched to a gene: 4. The CDR3 here is CASSTGGVNQPQHF. CDR3 in DNA: TGCGCCAGCAGTACAGGGGGCGTTAATCAGCCCCAGCATTTT.

The V and J genes are TRBV10-3 and TRBJ2-2; 10 nucleotides agree with TRBD1. The CDR3 runs to 15 residues. Germline V gives CDR1 ENHRY, CDR2 SYGVKD. Trimming took 9 bases from V and 2 from J; bases not matched to a gene: 6. CDR3 nucleotides: TGTGCCATTTCGGGACAGGGGTCTAACACCGGGGAGCTGTTTTTT. Translating gives CAISGQGSNTGELFF.

V gene TRBV2 combines with J gene TRBJ1-5; D gene ambiguous. The CDR3 loop spans 13 amino acids. V lost 0 bases, J lost 7 bases, and 7 bases lay in between. In germline, CDR1 is SNHLY, CDR2 FYNNEI. The CDR3 protein is CASSEAQLQPQHF. CDR3 bases: TGTGCCAGCAGTGAAGCACAATTGCAGCCCCAGCATTTT.

The chain employs TRBV18 and TRBJ2-3; weak D call: TRBD2 (5 bases). Trimming removed 3 bases at V and 4 bases at J, with 8 bases between. The CDR3 runs to 13 residues. CDR1 and CDR2 (germline): KGHSH, LQKENI. CDR3 nucleotides: TGTGCCAGCTCACCGAGGGAACCAGATACGCAGTATTTT. Amino acid sequence: CASSPREPDTQYF.

The V and J genes are TRBV6-6 and TRBJ1-5; unclear D gene. This CDR3 spans 14 amino acids. Trimming left V 5 bases short and J 7 bases short, with 15 bases between. Germline CDR1 MNHNY, CDR2 SVGAGI (reference sequence). The CDR3 DNA reads as TGTGCCAGCAGTGTGGACTTGGGGAGACAGCCCCAGCATTTT. Translated, it gives CASSVDLGRQPQHF.

This chain joins TRBV9 and TRBJ2-3, with 10 bases matching TRBD2. The CDR3 length is 16 residues. From germline, CDR1 is SGDLS and CDR2 YYNGEE. The junction had 5 bases not matched to a gene; V was cut back by 1 base and J by 3 bases. The CDR3 region has the DNA TGTGCCAGCAGCGTATCTAGCGGGAGAGGTACAGATACGCAGTATTTT. Its translation: CASSVSSGRGTDTQYF.

V usage is TRBV27 and J usage is TRBJ1-1; 9 bases fit TRBD1. V was clipped by 6 bases and J by 6 bases; unmatched bases: 8. The CDR3 extends over 14 amino acids. CDR1 is MNHEY and CDR2 is SMNVEV in the germline V gene (reference sequence). The CDR3 sequence: CASSPRDRDAEAFF. DNA for the CDR3: TGTGCCAGCAGCCCTCGGGACAGGGACGCTGAAGCTTTCTTT.

The chain employs TRBV30 and TRBJ2-7; TRBD2 aligns across 8 bases. The germline V gene has CDR1 GTSNPN and CDR2 SVGIG (reference sequence). CDR3 length: 13 residues. The CDR3 DNA is TGTGCTTCGATCTCGGGAGGGGGCTACGAGCAGTACTTC. Encoded protein: CASISGGGYEQYF.

V and J are TRBV6-5 and TRBJ2-2, with 9 bases identical to TRBD1. The CDR3 is made up of 16 amino acids. Germline CDR1 MNHEY, CDR2 SVGAGI. V gave up 2 bases and J gave up 5 bases; unmatched junction bases: 6. The CDR3 here is CASSYVGTGRTGELFF. In DNA, the CDR3 is TGTGCCAGCAGTTACGTGGGGACAGGGAGGACCGGGGAGCTGTTTTTT.

The rearrangement joins TRBV5-6 to TRBJ2-2; 11 nucleotides agree with TRBD1. V trimming: 0 bases; J trimming: 6 bases; junction bases outside the gene matches: 4. This CDR3 is 16 amino acids long. Germline assignment: CDR1 SGHDT and CDR2 YYEEEE. The CDR3 region has the DNA TGTGCCAGCAGCTTGGTCTGGACAGGGGGCGCCGGGGAGCTGTTTTTT. Its protein product is CASSLVWTGGAGELFF.

Regarding this clone: The sample has other DNA sequences that encode this CDR3 too. The rearrangement uses TRBV3-1 (or the pseudogene TRBV3-2) and TRBJ1-2; TRBD1 matches at 10 bases. This CDR3 has 14 amino acids. CDR1 and CDR2 from the germline V gene are LGHDT and YNNKEL (reference sequence). The J segment lost 4 bases and the V segment lost 4 bases, leaving 3 bases of the junction unmatched. This chain's CDR3 is CASSPGQGRYGYTF. In DNA form, the CDR3 reads TGTGCCAGCAGCCCGGGACAGGGGCGCTATGGCTACACCTTC.

The chain combines TRBV3-1 (or the pseudogene TRBV3-2) with TRBJ2-7; 9 bases are a match to TRBD2. After removal of 0 bases from V and 4 bases from J, the junction contained 4 bases not matched to a gene. The CDR3 contains 15 residues. The germline CDR1 and CDR2 sequences are LGHDT and YNNKEL (reference sequence). CDR3: CASSQEGLARYEQYF. In DNA form, the CDR3 reads TGTGCCAGCAGCCAAGAAGGACTAGCGAGGTACGAGCAGTACTTC.